The 30 T cell receptor beta chains below were found in one sample sequenced in a study of glioma-infiltrating T cells after dendritic cell vaccination. TCRdb keeps only in-frame clones here, not all; method: immunoSEQ multiplex PCR. The table shows about 67,000 clones, with around 81% occurring only once. The sample consisted of blood, taken before dendritic cell vaccination. Receptor source: a human donor with glioblastoma.

In its sample, this clone was seen a few times. The chain has TRBV7-9 and TRBJ1-6; TRBD1 might be the D (6 bases). V lost 6 bases to trimming and J lost 9 bases, with 18 bases between them. This CDR3 is built from 15 residues. CDR1 and CDR2 from the germline V gene are SEHNR and FQNEAQ (reference sequence). CDR3: CASSEAAQGTSPLHF. In DNA form, the CDR3 reads TGTGCCAGCAGTGAGGCTGCACAGGGTACTTCACCCCTCCACTTT.

The V call is TRBV6-5, the J call TRBJ1-2; D remains unclear. Germline V lookup: CDR1 MNHEY, CDR2 SVGAGI. This CDR3 is 15 amino acids long. With 6 bases removed from V and 0 bases from J, the gap between germline ends came to 14 bases. For the CDR3, the DNA is TGTGCCAGCAGCACTAACTACAATACTAACTATGGCTACACCTTC. Translated: CASSTNYNTNYGYTF.

The chain has TRBV9 and TRBJ1-3; TRBD1 might be the D (6 bases). This CDR3 is built from 15 residues. Germline loops: CDR1 SGDLS, CDR2 YYNGEE. Trimming took 3 bases from V and 0 from J, leaving 10 bases between them. The CDR3 DNA follows: TGTGCCAGCAGCGAGGACAGAAGCTCTGGAAACACCATATATTTT. This encodes CASSEDRSSGNTIYF.

This clone was seen a single time. The chain joins TRBV30 to TRBJ1-1, with D perhaps matching TRBD1 (5 bases). CDR3 length: 11 amino acids. Germline V gene data show CDR1 as GTSNPN and CDR2 as SVGIG (reference sequence). CDR3 in DNA: TGTATCTCCATTCAGGGATATGAAGCTTTCTTT. This sequence encodes CISIQGYEAFF.

This clone was detected once. The same CDR3 arises from other DNA sequences in this sample as well. The chain links TRBV29-1 to TRBJ2-7, with TRBD1 as a possible D gene (7 bases). Germline CDR1 SQVTM, CDR2 ANQGSEA. The length of the CDR3 is 12 residues. Deletions cut 4 bases from V and 3 bases from J, with 10 bases between. The CDR3 reads CSVGQGGYEQYF. The DNA for the CDR3 is TGCAGCGTTGGGCAGGGGGGCTACGAGCAGTACTTC.

This clone showed up just a few times. This chain links TRBV2 with TRBJ1-5; D is ambiguous. Germline CDR1 reads SNHLY; CDR2 reads FYNNEI. The length of the CDR3 is 15 residues. Trimming took 6 bases from V and 1 from J, leaving 13 bases between them. The CDR3 reads CASRLESGSNQPQHF. DNA for the CDR3: TGTGCCAGCAGATTGGAGTCTGGGAGCAATCAGCCCCAGCATTTT.

DNA of the CDR3: TGCGCCAGCAGCCTTCCTACCGCGGGGGGGGAGCTGTTTTTT. It yields the protein CASSLPTAGGELFF. The rearrangement uses TRBV5-1 and TRBJ2-2, with a weak D call TRBD2 (6 bases). Deletions cut 4 bases from V and 8 bases from J, with 15 bases between. From germline, CDR1 is SGHRS and CDR2 YFSETQ. The CDR3 sequence is 14 residues long.

The rearrangement uses TRBV4-1 and TRBJ2-1; D perhaps matches TRBD1 (5 bases). V shed 1 base and J shed 1 base, with 8 bases lying between them. Germline CDR1 and CDR2: MGHRA and YSYEKL. CDR3 length: 15 amino acids. Here the CDR3 reads CASSQVSGSYNEQFF. CDR3 in DNA: TGCGCCAGCAGCCAAGTGTCAGGGTCCTACAATGAGCAGTTCTTC.

The chain has TRBV5-6 and TRBJ2-1, with D possibly matching TRBD2 (6 bases). The CDR3 loop spans 14 amino acids. The germline V and J ends were trimmed by 5 bases and 3 bases, with 12 bases remaining between them. Germline CDR1 SGHDT, CDR2 YYEEEE. CDR3 sequence: CASRTTGGYNEQFF. As DNA, the CDR3 is TGTGCCAGCAGGACTACCGGGGGCTACAATGAGCAGTTCTTC.

Notes on this clone: Other DNA variants within this sample encode the same CDR3. The chain combines TRBV6-1 with TRBJ2-5; no clear D gene. Germline assignment: CDR1 MNHNS and CDR2 SASEGT. This CDR3 is built from 15 residues. Trimming pared 4 bases from V and 5 bases from J, leaving 17 bases between. The CDR3 is CASSVGHSGQETQYF. In nucleotides, the CDR3 is TGTGCCAGCAGTGTTGGGCATAGTGGCCAGGAGACCCAGTACTTC.

This clone was seen only once. The J gene is TRBJ1-2, the V gene TRBV5-6, with 7 bases lining up with TRBD1. V was clipped by 1 base and J by 7 bases; unmatched bases: 10. The germline CDR1 and CDR2 sequences are SGHDT and YYEEEE. CDR3 length: 15 amino acids. CDR3 in DNA: TGTGCCAGCAGCTTGTACGACAGGGAAGAGGGTGGCTACACCTTC. It codes for CASSLYDREEGGYTF.

The chain employs TRBV25-1 and TRBJ2-2, with a weak D call TRBD1 (6 bases). V lost 4 bases and J lost 5, with 11 bases in between. Germline loops: CDR1 MGHDK, CDR2 SYGVNS. The CDR3 spans 14 residues. The CDR3 sequence: CASSVHRETGELFF. The CDR3 DNA sequence: TGTGCCAGCAGTGTTCACAGGGAAACCGGGGAGCTGTTTTTT.

The V and J genes are TRBV21-1 and TRBJ1-2. TRBV21-1 is recorded as a pseudogene. The CDR3 covers 17 residues. The CDR3 DNA sequence: TGTGCCAGCAGCAAATCGTTAGTCGGGGGAGAGAACTATGGCTACACCTTC. As protein: CASSKSLVGGENYGYTF.

This sequence joins TRBV10-3 and TRBJ1-4, with D perhaps matching TRBD1 (6 bases). Trimming left V 2 bases short and J 4 bases short, with 11 bases between. In germline, CDR1 is ENHRY, CDR2 SYGVKD. The length of the CDR3 is 15 residues. The CDR3 sequence is CAISEPGQSNEKLFF. CDR3 coding DNA: TGTGCCATCAGTGAGCCTGGACAGAGTAATGAAAAACTGTTTTTT.

The rearrangement joins TRBV19 to TRBJ1-2, with D perhaps TRBD1 (5 bases). V lost 7 bases and J 8 bases, leaving 14 bases between the germline ends. This CDR3 comprises 12 residues. Germline CDR1 is LNHDA and CDR2 is SQIVND (reference sequence). CDR3: CASNGGHRGYTF. CDR3 nucleotide sequence: TGTGCCAGTAATGGTGGACATCGGGGCTACACCTTC.

The rearrangement links TRBV10-3 to TRBJ2-1, with no clear D. The germline V gene has CDR1 ENHRY and CDR2 SYGVKD. V was shortened by 3 bases and J by 5 bases, with 5 bases between the two germline ends. The CDR3 runs to 12 residues. In DNA form, the CDR3 reads TGTGCCATCAGTGAAAACAACAATGAGCAGTTCTTC. Translated: CAISENNNEQFF.

The rearrangement links TRBV7-7 to TRBJ2-7, with TRBD2 identical over 8 bases. This CDR3 region has 13 residues. Losses at the gene ends were 4 bases for V and 4 bases for J; bases not matched to a gene: 3. Germline CDR1 is SSHAT and CDR2 is FNYEAQ (reference sequence). The DNA for the CDR3 is TGTGCCAGCAGCTCGGGACTAGATTACGAGCAGTACTTC. Protein product: CASSSGLDYEQYF.

The chain carries TRBV5-6 and TRBJ2-3; TRBD2 agrees at 11 bases. The V gene end was trimmed by 3 bases and the J gene end by 0 bases; junction bases not matched to a gene: 9. The CDR3 totals 18 residues. Germline-derived CDR1 and CDR2 are SGHDT and YYEEEE. The CDR3 region is CASSSGLAGHLSTDTQYF. The CDR3 nucleotides are TGTGCCAGCAGCTCTGGACTAGCGGGCCACCTCAGCACAGATACGCAGTATTTT. The complete variable domain, with remaining parts taken from reference TRBV5-6 and TRBJ2-3, reads DAGVTQSPTHLIKTRGQQVTLRCSPKSGHDTVSWYQQALGQGPQFIFQYYEEEERQRGNFPDRFSGHQFPNYSSELNVNALLLGDSALYLCASSSGLAGHLSTDTQYFGPGTRLTVL.

This clone has just one count. The chain employs TRBV2 and TRBJ2-1, with a possible D match to TRBD2 (5 bases). This CDR3 region has 15 residues. Trimming cost V 7 bases and J 0 bases, with 13 bases left between them. Germline V lookup: CDR1 SNHLY, CDR2 FYNNEI. This CDR3 is CASKKEAFSYNEQFF. Written as DNA, the CDR3 is TGTGCCAGCAAGAAGGAGGCCTTCTCCTACAATGAGCAGTTCTTC. Full variable domain (remainder filled in from reference TRBV2 and TRBJ2-1): EPEVTQTPSHQVTQMGQEVILRCVPISNHLYFYWYRQILGQKVEFLVSFYNNEISEKSEIFDDQFSVERPDGSNFTLKIRSTKLEDSAMYFCASKKEAFSYNEQFFGPGTRLTVL.

V and J are TRBV4-2 and TRBJ2-7; possible D gene TRBD1, 5 bases. The V gene's germline CDR1 is LGHNA and CDR2 YNFKEQ. V was shortened by 1 base and J by 2 bases, with 15 bases between the two germline ends. The CDR3 loop spans 16 amino acids. CDR3 nucleotide sequence: TGTGCCAGCAGCCAAGTTTTCCAGGGAACGCCCTACGAGCAGTACTTC. It translates to CASSQVFQGTPYEQYF.

The V and J genes are TRBV7-3 and TRBJ2-3; possibly TRBD1 for D (6 bases). The CDR3 length is 15 residues. Germline V lookup: CDR1 SGHTA, CDR2 FQGTGA. With 5 bases removed from V and 0 bases from J, the gap between germline ends came to 12 bases. CDR3: CASSIGQTSTDTQYF. The CDR3 coding sequence is TGTGCCAGCAGCATAGGACAGACTAGCACAGATACGCAGTATTTT.

The J gene is TRBJ2-7, the V gene TRBV7-2, with 10 bases fitting TRBD2. The CDR3 is made up of 15 amino acids. V lost 3 bases, J lost 6 bases, and 8 bases stayed unmatched. Germline V gives CDR1 SGHTA, CDR2 FQGNSA. The chain's CDR3 is CASSFFSGGAGEQYF. CDR3 coding DNA: TGTGCCAGCAGCTTCTTCAGCGGGGGGGCGGGCGAGCAGTACTTC.

The rearrangement uses TRBV2 and TRBJ1-3, with D uncertain. V was trimmed by 5 bases and J by 2 bases, leaving 4 bases between them. Germline values: CDR1 SNHLY, CDR2 FYNNEI. CDR3 length: 12 amino acids. The CDR3, as DNA: TGTGCCAGCAGTCCAGCTGGAAACACCATATATTTT. Translated, it gives CASSPAGNTIYF.

The J gene is TRBJ2-3, the V gene TRBV5-4; 9 nucleotides line up with TRBD1. With V trimmed by 4 bases and J by 3 bases, 12 bases remained unmatched. The CDR3 sequence is 17 residues long. Per the germline V gene, CDR1 is SGHNT and CDR2 is YYREEE (reference sequence). CDR3 bases: TGTGCCAGCAGCCCCCCGGACAGGGGATTTGGTACAGATACGCAGTATTTT. It encodes CASSPPDRGFGTDTQYF.

This chain links TRBV6-5 with TRBJ1-4; D remains ambiguous. Germline V gene lookup returns CDR1 MNHEY and CDR2 SVGAGI. V lost 6 bases, J lost 3 bases, and 8 bases lay in between. This CDR3 contains 13 residues. CDR3 DNA: TGTGCCAGCAGGAGAGGATCTAATGAAAAACTGTTTTTT. Protein: CASRRGSNEKLFF.

This clone was found a few times. This chain uses TRBV7-9 with TRBJ1-2; D perhaps matches TRBD1 (6 bases). This CDR3 is built from 14 residues. Germline-derived CDR1 and CDR2 are SEHNR and FQNEAQ (reference sequence). V lost 1 base and J 5 bases, leaving 11 bases between the germline ends. This CDR3 is CASSLEAGAYGYTF. Here the CDR3 DNA reads TGTGCCAGCAGCTTAGAGGCAGGGGCGTATGGCTACACCTTC. Full variable domain (remainder filled in from reference TRBV7-9 and TRBJ1-2): DTGVSQNPRHKITKRGQNVTFRCDPISEHNRLYWYRQTLGQGPEFLTYFQNEAQLEKSRLLSDRFSAERPKGSFSTLEIQRTEQGDSAMYLCASSLEAGAYGYTFGSGTRLTVV.

V is TRBV19 and J is TRBJ1-1; 7 nucleotides line up with TRBD1. The CDR3 contains 12 residues. With 8 bases clipped from V and 1 base from J, the junction kept 1 base outside the gene matches. Germline-derived CDR1 and CDR2 are LNHDA and SQIVND (reference sequence). The CDR3 bases are TGTGCCAGTCGGACAGGGAACACTGAAGCTTTCTTT. The encoded protein is CASRTGNTEAFF.

The V gene is TRBV6-6, the J gene TRBJ1-5, with D maybe TRBD1 (5 bases). This CDR3 comprises 13 residues. CDR1 is MNHNY, CDR2 SVGAGI, per germline (reference sequence). The germline V and J ends were trimmed by 6 bases and 1 base, with 7 bases remaining between them. CDR3 DNA sequence: TGTGCCAGCAGGGGGCAGAGCAATCAGCCCCAGCATTTT. This translates into CASRGQSNQPQHF.

The J gene is TRBJ2-7, the V gene TRBV5-8; a weak D match, TRBD2 (7 bases). The CDR3 is made up of 14 amino acids. Germline CDR1 is SGHTS and CDR2 is YDEGEE. V lost 6 bases, J lost 2 bases, and 15 bases lay in between. The DNA of the CDR3 is TGTGCCAGCATCTCTGAGGGGGGGCCCTACGAGCAGTACTTC. It encodes CASISEGGPYEQYF.

The chain links TRBV4-1 to TRBJ1-4; perhaps TRBD1 as D (5 bases). CDR3 length equals 20 residues. CDR1 and CDR2 from the germline V gene are MGHRA and YSYEKL. V was cut by 1 base and J by 7 bases, with 28 bases left in between. The CDR3 spells CASSQVTRGEISVHAEKLFF. CDR3 nucleotide sequence: TGCGCCAGCAGCCAAGTCACACGGGGGGAAATATCCGTTCATGCTGAAAAACTGTTTTTT.